This paragraph reports one T cell receptor beta chain. Its antigen is as yet unknown. With a much larger clone just one base away, this may be a read error. This sample stems from a study of blood T cells in healthy people across ages. For the second PCR, which ran for about 6 to 11 cycles, a sample-barcoded 5' primer and a J-beta primer mix were used. Via MiXCR, TCRdb re-called the 5' RACE reads, giving one row per CDR3 protein. The data contain 630,000 or so distinct CDR3 sequences, 32% of them seen just once; the ten biggest clones take up 15%. Germline V gene lookup returns CDR1 GTSNPN and CDR2 SVGIG (reference sequence). The CDR3 totals 16 residues. Study-level findings and limits: When set beside aged donors, long-lived donors presented more naive CD4+ cells and higher diversity.

The source is an elderly woman in good health. Sequencing was carried out using blood. The genes are TRBV30 and TRBJ2-6, with 9 bases matching TRBD1. The chain's CDR3 is CAWSTRTGAGANVRTF. DNA for the CDR3: TGTGCCTGGAGTACCCGGACAGGGGCTGGGGCCAACGTCCGGACTTTC.